What follows are 13 T cell receptor beta chains derived from one specimen sequenced in a study of blood T cell repertoires in COVID-19. Clones were read by immunoSEQ multiplex PCR, and TCRdb kept only the in-frame ones, dropping some. The sample carries under 200,000 clones, roughly 88% recorded once. Sample: PBMCs or T cells enriched from blood (not recorded which). The source is a woman aged 55-69 years who had recovered from COVID-19.

The chain is built from TRBV24-1 and TRBJ1-6; 8 bases fit TRBD1. Germline CDR1 is KGHDR and CDR2 is SFDVKD. With V trimmed by 7 bases and J by 1 base, 11 bases remained unmatched. The CDR3 consists of 18 residues. CDR3 nucleotide sequence: TGTGCCACCAGCAAGCGACAGGGGATAAGGTCCTATAATTCACCCCTCCACTTT. Translated, it gives CATSKRQGIRSYNSPLHF.

This clone is a singleton in its sample. In DNA form, the CDR3 reads TGTGCCAGCAGCCATCAGGGGATGACTGAAGCTTTCTTT. This gives the protein CASSHQGMTEAFF. The V and J genes are TRBV3-1 (or the pseudogene TRBV3-2) and TRBJ1-1, with D perhaps matching TRBD1 (6 bases). V gave up 3 bases and J gave up 5 bases, with 10 bases separating them. The CDR3 is 13 amino acids. Germline loops: CDR1 LGHDT, CDR2 YNNKEL (reference sequence).

This chain connects TRBV30 to TRBJ2-1, with TRBD2 identical over 8 bases. Germline values: CDR1 GTSNPN, CDR2 SVGIG (reference sequence). The junction had 7 bases not matched to a gene; V was cut back by 1 base and J by 8 bases. The CDR3 runs to 14 residues. CDR3 coding DNA: TGTGCCTGGAGTGGAGCGGGAGTTTGGGATGAGCAGTTCTTC. Translating it yields CAWSGAGVWDEQFF.

V is TRBV11-2 and J is TRBJ2-7, with 8 bases fitting TRBD2. Per germline, CDR1 SGHAT and CDR2 FQNNGV. V dropped 5 bases and J dropped 6; count of bases not matched to a gene: 12. CDR3 length: 15 amino acids. The CDR3 DNA sequence: TGTGCCAGCAGCCTTGCGTGGGCGGGAGGTGCCGAGCAGTACTTC. Residues: CASSLAWAGGAEQYF.

CDR3 in amino acids: CASSWDRVYNEQFF. The CDR3 region has the DNA TGTGCCAGCAGTTGGGACAGGGTCTACAATGAGCAGTTCTTC. The chain carries TRBV27 and TRBJ2-1, with 9 bases identical to TRBD1. The ends lost 4 bases at V and 3 bases at J; junction bases unmatched: 1. CDR1 MNHEY and CDR2 SMNVEV come from the germline V gene (reference sequence). The CDR3 contains 14 residues.

The chain uses TRBV5-1 and TRBJ2-1, with 10 bases identical to TRBD2. This CDR3 has 16 residues. The J segment lost 3 bases and the V segment lost 0 bases, leaving 3 bases of the junction unmatched. CDR1 is SGHRS and CDR2 is YFSETQ in the germline V gene. DNA of the CDR3: TGCGCCAGCAGCTTGGTTTTAGCGGGGGGCTACAATGAGCAGTTCTTC. This translates into CASSLVLAGGYNEQFF.

CDR3 nucleotides: TGTGCCAGCAACCCCGACAGCAGTTCACCCCTCCACTTT. Protein sequence: CASNPDSSSPLHF. V and J are TRBV2 and TRBJ1-6; weak D call: TRBD1 (5 bases). Germline V gives CDR1 SNHLY, CDR2 FYNNEI. The CDR3 is made up of 13 amino acids. V dropped 7 bases and J dropped 9 bases, with 13 bases sitting between them.

This clone was counted a single time. The chain is built from TRBV3-1 (or the pseudogene TRBV3-2) and TRBJ1-2; D remains unclear. This CDR3 comprises 13 residues. V was shortened by 4 bases and J by 4 bases, with 10 bases between the two germline ends. Germline values: CDR1 LGHDT, CDR2 YNNKEL (reference sequence). CDR3 protein: CASSPPSGYGYTF. The CDR3 DNA follows: TGTGCCAGCAGCCCCCCGAGCGGCTATGGCTACACCTTC.

This chain connects TRBV7-3 to TRBJ2-1; 7 bases match TRBD2. The CDR3 is 13 amino acids. Germline CDR1 reads SGHTA; CDR2 reads FQGTGA. Losses at the gene ends were 0 bases for V and 10 bases for J; bases not matched to a gene: 3. Written as DNA, the CDR3 is TGTGCCAGCAGCTTAACGGGAGCGGGGGAGCAGTTCTTC. It yields the protein CASSLTGAGEQFF. The complete variable domain, with remaining parts taken from reference TRBV7-3 and TRBJ2-1, reads GAGVSQTPSNKVTEKGKYVELRCDPISGHTALYWYRQSLGQGPEFLIYFQGTGAADDSGLPNDRFFAVRPEGSVSTLKIQRTERGDSAVYLCASSLTGAGEQFFGPGTRLTVL.

The chain is built from TRBV28 and TRBJ1-2; maybe TRBD1 (5 bases). The CDR3 is 14 residues long. Trimming took off 7 bases at V and 3 bases at J, with 15 bases between the two ends. Per germline, CDR1 MDHEN and CDR2 SYDVKM. The CDR3 bases are TGTGCCAGCACCTCGGGGGGTGAGGACTATGGCTACACCTTC. It codes for CASTSGGEDYGYTF.

J is TRBJ2-5 and V is TRBV24-1, with 8 nucleotides matching TRBD1. CDR1 is KGHDR and CDR2 is SFDVKD in the germline V gene. The J segment lost 4 bases and the V segment lost 0 bases, leaving 9 bases of the junction unmatched. The CDR3 covers 17 residues. In DNA, the CDR3 is TGTGCCACCAGTGATTTGCTGGGCGCAGGGGGCTTAGAGACCCAGTACTTC. This encodes CATSDLLGAGGLETQYF.

Turning to this clone: The same CDR3 also results from other DNA sequences found in this sample. The chain links TRBV29-1 to TRBJ1-1; tentatively, D is TRBD1 (6 bases). The CDR3 spans 12 residues. V shed 4 bases and J shed 2 bases, with 8 bases lying between them. CDR1 is SQVTM, CDR2 ANQGSEA, per germline. CDR3 region: CSVGTDNTEAFF. The CDR3 region has the DNA TGCAGCGTTGGGACAGACAACACTGAAGCTTTCTTT.

The chain employs TRBV7-2 and TRBJ2-7; D gene unclear. V was clipped by 0 bases and J by 0 bases, with 6 bases between them. The CDR3 covers 14 residues. The germline V gene encodes CDR1 SGHTA and CDR2 FQGNSA. This chain's CDR3 is CASSLAFNSYEQYF. The CDR3, as DNA: TGTGCCAGCAGCTTAGCATTCAACTCCTACGAGCAGTACTTC. Drawing the rest from reference TRBV7-2 and TRBJ2-7, the complete variable domain is GAGVSQSPSNKVTEKGKDVELRCDPISGHTALYWYRQSLGQGLEFLIYFQGNSAPDKSGLPSDRFSAERTGGSVSTLTIQRTQQEDSAVYLCASSLAFNSYEQYFGPGTRLTVT.